This T cell receptor beta chain comes out of a study of shared clonotypes between healthy human individuals (dated by TCRdb to 2018 to 2020). About the study as a whole: The cohort comprised a couple of women and a few men aged 18 to 49 years. For each donor, CD4 naive and CD4 memory were each given three plates, CD8 naive was given two plates, and CD8 memory was given one plate. The study deeply sequenced blood TCR repertoires of five healthy adults to estimate repertoire size and the extent of clonotype sharing between individuals. To increase sequencing depth and limit assay-specific biases, different laboratories used diverse techniques to prepare libraries and sequence TCR repertoires. Per donor, leukapheresis produced somewhere between about 0.85 and 10 billion PBMCs.

Per the germline V gene, MNHNS is the CDR1 and SASEGT is the CDR2. V loses 2 bases at its end and J loses 6 bases; junction bases beyond the gene matches: 7. From cysteine to phenylalanine, the CDR3 is 15 amino acids long. Solely the CDR3 DNA is kept, with 45 bases framed from the first base. This clone was counted once. Its antigen remains undetermined. No qualities accompany the bases; no much larger clone lies one base away. TCR CDR3 regions were amplified from genomic DNA by multiplex PCR using the deep immunoSEQ assay. Extracted genomic DNA from each cell subset was distributed evenly across all wells of several immunoSEQ 96-well plates, and each plate was treated as a replicate. For sorted subsets, approximately 0.2 ug of genomic DNA, equivalent to 25,000 to 35,000 T cell genomes, went into each replicate PCR. Purified libraries were measured with a Qubit 3.0 fluorometer, size-checked on a Bioanalyzer 2100, and measured again with the KAPA Library Quantification kit. A separate single-read 150-cycle Illumina NextSeq 550 flow cell was used to sequence each immunoSEQ 96-well plate. In the authors' own workflow: Because the immunoSEQ output held only junctional sequences and lacked quality scores, the filtering could not match the filtering applied to full-length reads. To assign V/J genes and CDR3, sequences were annotated against IMGT germline references using PyIR, a Python wrapper for IgBLAST v1.9. Any read was removed if the V/J assignment was weak (E-value above 1e-6), the CDR3 was missing, or the read contained stop codons, out-of-frame junctions, or ambiguous translated residues. A V3J clonotype was defined by an identical inferred V gene, J gene, and CDR3 amino acid sequence. Percentage overlap between repertoires was calculated by dividing the number of shared unique clonotypes by the size of the smaller repertoire. Richness of each repertoire was evaluated using RTK rarefaction, the Chao1 estimator, and Recon v2.1 estimates of unobserved clonotypes. OLGA was used to compute generation probabilities for all TCRbeta clonotypes that the gDNA method yielded from a handful of donors. TCRdb's version of the immuneACCESS table is confined to in-frame rearrangements and falls short of the full clone set. An unresolved V gene accounts for under half of the shortfall where checked; the remainder is of unknown origin. V and J calls and clone size follow that table, whereas D and trimming were derived from the DNA. The sample table records about 380,000 clones; about 96% of these occur just once. The top ten hold 0.32% of the sample.

Donors were healthy HIV-negative adults with no recently reported acute infections or vaccinations. All donors were Caucasian adults living in Nashville, Tennessee, USA. CD8 memory samples combined magnetically selected CD45RO+ cells with CCR7-negative CD45RA+ effector memory (TemRA) cells. Blood was collected by leukapheresis, and PBMCs were isolated by Ficoll-Histopaque density gradient centrifugation and then cryopreserved in liquid nitrogen vapor phase. Analytical flow cytometry was used to check the purity and quantity of each magnetically sorted T cell population. Genomic DNA was isolated from every sorted fraction and measured by UV absorbance on a Nanodrop 2000c. What the work shows at the level of the full study, not this receptor alone: Pairwise subsampling led to the expectation that sequencing depth would affect the degree of clonotype sharing among donors. Clonotypes shared by all four sorted-subset donors showed higher generation probabilities than non-shared clonotypes. Larger estimated clonotype richness was generally found for naive subsets than for memory subsets. Because the study included only a small number of donors, the genetic and exposure-history diversity represented was limited. Even with the large sequencing depth, rarefaction of the sorted-subset datasets indicated that sequencing was incomplete. When several donors were compared, the shared fraction of clonotypes was 5% to 6.5% for naive CD4, roughly 3.3% for naive CD8, roughly 2.5% for memory CD4, and roughly 0.43% for memory CD8. Sampling was restricted to blood, and TCR repertoires in tissues likely differ from the TCR repertoires found in blood.

Sequencing used memory CD8+ T cells sorted from blood. The label giving this sample's cell subset or site can be read as: CD45RO+ cells pooled with CCR7-negative TemRA cells. This receptor chain uses TRBV6-1 and TRBJ2-3; TRBD1 fits 8 bases in the junction. The sequence came from a man aged 25 to 40 in good health. The nucleotide sequence reads TGTGCCAGCAGTGAATCCAGGGGGCTTGGGGATACGCAGTATTTT. Its protein is CASSESRGLGDTQYF.